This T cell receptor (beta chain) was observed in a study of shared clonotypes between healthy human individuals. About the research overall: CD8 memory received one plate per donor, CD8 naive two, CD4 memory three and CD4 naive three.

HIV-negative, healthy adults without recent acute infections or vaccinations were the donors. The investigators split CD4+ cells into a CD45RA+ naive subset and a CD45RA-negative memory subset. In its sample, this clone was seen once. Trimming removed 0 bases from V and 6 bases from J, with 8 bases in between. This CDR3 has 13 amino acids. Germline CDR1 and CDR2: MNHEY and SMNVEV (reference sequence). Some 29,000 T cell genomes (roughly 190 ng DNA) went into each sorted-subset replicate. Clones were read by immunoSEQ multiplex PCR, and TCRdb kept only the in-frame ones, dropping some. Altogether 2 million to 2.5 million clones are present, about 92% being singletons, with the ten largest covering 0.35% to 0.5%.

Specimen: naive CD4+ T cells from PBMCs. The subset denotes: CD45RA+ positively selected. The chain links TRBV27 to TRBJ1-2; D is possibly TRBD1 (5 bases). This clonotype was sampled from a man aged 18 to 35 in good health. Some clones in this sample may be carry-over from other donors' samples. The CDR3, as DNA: TGTGCCAGCAGTTTATCTGAAGGGGATGGCTACACCTTC. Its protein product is CASSLSEGDGYTF.